Following are 21 T cell receptor beta chains from one sample sequenced in a study of blood T cell repertoires in COVID-19. Sequenced by immunoSEQ multiplex PCR; TCRdb stores in-frame clones only, minus some. This table holds 150,000 to 200,000 clones, 60% to 80% found once. Sample: peripheral blood. These receptors were taken from a man between 60 and 75 years old with active or convalescent COVID-19.

The V call is TRBV7-2, the J call TRBJ2-1; 7 bases map to TRBD2. This CDR3 spans 14 amino acids. Germline-derived CDR1 and CDR2 are SGHTA and FQGNSA. Germline trimming cut 5 bases from V and 10 bases from J; bases unmatched to any gene: 11. Written as DNA, the CDR3 is TGTGCCAGCAGCCTCCTAGCGGAGCGGGGAGAGCAGTTCTTC. This encodes CASSLLAERGEQFF.

The V call is TRBV5-4, the J call TRBJ2-7; no clear D. Trimming left V 0 bases short and J 1 base short, with 5 bases between. The CDR3 loop spans 13 amino acids. Per germline, CDR1 SGHNT and CDR2 YYREEE (reference sequence). CDR3 sequence reads: CASSLDQSYEQYF. The DNA of the CDR3 is TGTGCCAGCAGCTTGGACCAGTCCTACGAGCAGTACTTC.

The chain recombines TRBV19 with TRBJ1-6, with TRBD1 identical over 7 bases. With V trimmed by 4 bases and J by 6 bases, 6 bases remained unmatched. Germline CDR1 and CDR2: LNHDA and SQIVND (reference sequence). CDR3 length equals 15 residues. In DNA, the CDR3 is TGTGCCAGTAGTACCTCCGGGACAGTTAATTCACCCCTCCACTTT. Translated, it gives CASSTSGTVNSPLHF.

The V call is TRBV5-1, the J call TRBJ1-3, with a tentative D call TRBD1 (5 bases). This CDR3 is built from 15 residues. Germline V gene lookup returns CDR1 SGHRS and CDR2 YFSETQ. V dropped 6 bases and J dropped 0 bases, with 13 bases sitting between them. For the CDR3, the DNA is TGCGCCAGCAAGACAGCCCCAAGCTCTGGAAACACCATATATTTT. The encoded protein is CASKTAPSSGNTIYF.

This chain's CDR3 is CASSVGSFWETQYF. The CDR3 coding sequence is TGTGCCAGCAGCGTAGGGAGTTTTTGGGAGACCCAGTACTTC. The chain has TRBV9 and TRBJ2-5; D is uncertain. V was clipped by 0 bases and J by 5 bases, with 11 bases between them. This CDR3 is built from 14 residues. Germline CDR1 and CDR2: SGDLS and YYNGEE.

This rearrangement joins TRBV5-1 to TRBJ2-2; 7 bases agree with TRBD1. Germline V lookup: CDR1 SGHRS, CDR2 YFSETQ. V shed 0 bases and J 2 bases; nucleotides not matched to a gene: 7. The CDR3 loop spans 17 amino acids. CDR3 in DNA: TGCGCCAGCAGCTTGGTATTCGGGACAGACAACACCGGGGAGCTGTTTTTT. Translating it yields CASSLVFGTDNTGELFF.

The rearrangement uses TRBV18 and TRBJ2-1; 10 bases line up with TRBD1. CDR3 length: 15 amino acids. Germline loops: CDR1 KGHSH, CDR2 LQKENI. Trimming took 6 bases from V and 6 from J; bases not matched to a gene: 8. CDR3 protein: CASSPRDRGTNEQFF. CDR3 nucleotides: TGTGCCAGCTCCCCCCGGGACAGGGGCACCAATGAGCAGTTCTTC.

The chain combines TRBV5-8 with TRBJ1-1; D ambiguous. V lost 4 bases, J lost 5 bases, and 18 bases lay in between. The germline V gene has CDR1 SGHTS and CDR2 YDEGEE. CDR3 size: 15 residues. Here the CDR3 DNA reads TGTGCCAGCAGCCTTATCATCGACTGGCGGACTGAAGCTTTCTTT. It codes for CASSLIIDWRTEAFF. The variable domain in full, completed from reference TRBV5-8 and TRBJ1-1, reads EAGVTQSPTHLIKTRGQQATLRCSPISGHTSVYWYQQALGLGLQFLLWYDEGEERNRGNFPPRFSGRQFPNYSSELNVNALELEDSALYLCASSLIIDWRTEAFFGQGTRLTVV.

This clone was detected once. The chain uses TRBV28 and TRBJ1-2; 7 nucleotides line up with TRBD1. The CDR3 spans 13 residues. After removal of 10 bases from V and 5 bases from J, the junction contained 10 bases not matched to a gene. CDR1 and CDR2 (germline): MDHEN, SYDVKM. CDR3 residues: CATPQTGTYGYTF. DNA of the CDR3: TGTGCCACCCCCCAGACAGGGACTTATGGCTACACCTTC.

The rearrangement uses TRBV7-3 and TRBJ2-6; 9 nucleotides align to TRBD1. Trimming at V came to 5 bases and at J to 2 bases, leaving 7 bases not matched to a gene. Germline lookup yields CDR1 SGHTA and CDR2 FQGTGA. The CDR3 is 17 amino acids. The CDR3 coding sequence is TGTGCCAGCAGCCCGGACAGGGGTAGGCCTGGGGCCAACGTCCTGACTTTC. As protein: CASSPDRGRPGANVLTF. Full variable domain (missing parts from reference TRBV7-3 and TRBJ2-6): GAGVSQTPSNKVTEKGKYVELRCDPISGHTALYWYRQSLGQGPEFLIYFQGTGAADDSGLPNDRFFAVRPEGSVSTLKIQRTERGDSAVYLCASSPDRGRPGANVLTFGAGSRLTVL.

This clone occurred a few times. The CDR3 protein is CASSLGTGRMNTEAFF. In DNA, the CDR3 is TGTGCCAGCAGCCTCGGGACAGGGAGGATGAACACTGAAGCTTTCTTT. The chain carries TRBV5-4 and TRBJ1-1, with 9 positions matching TRBD1. The germline CDR1 and CDR2 sequences are SGHNT and YYREEE (reference sequence). The CDR3 runs 16 residues. With 4 bases clipped from V and 0 bases from J, the junction kept 7 bases outside the gene matches.

V usage is TRBV6-2 or TRBV6-3 and J usage is TRBJ2-1, with TRBD2 identical over 10 bases. This CDR3 has 18 residues. The V gene end was trimmed by 2 bases and the J gene end by 0 bases; junction bases not matched to a gene: 7. Looked up from germline, CDR1 is MNHEY and CDR2 is SVGEGT. CDR3 in amino acids: CASSYGRTSGSSYNEQFF. DNA of the CDR3: TGTGCCAGCAGTTACGGAAGGACTAGCGGAAGCTCCTACAATGAGCAGTTCTTC.

The V call is TRBV15, the J call TRBJ2-1, with D perhaps TRBD2 (6 bases). Germline CDR1 is LNHNV and CDR2 is YYDKDF (reference sequence). V dropped 6 bases and J dropped 2 bases, with 11 bases sitting between them. The CDR3 runs to 14 residues. The CDR3 here is CATRAPSAYNEQFF. The CDR3 DNA sequence: TGTGCCACCAGAGCCCCTAGCGCCTACAATGAGCAGTTCTTC.

The genes are TRBV27 and TRBJ2-1; TRBD2 aligns across 8 bases. V lost 5 bases to trimming and J lost 5 bases; unmatched junction nucleotides: 8. This CDR3 spans 15 amino acids. Germline V gives CDR1 MNHEY, CDR2 SMNVEV (reference sequence). CDR3: CASSLQRELDNEQFF. CDR3 nucleotide sequence: TGTGCCAGCAGTCTACAGCGGGAGTTGGACAATGAGCAGTTCTTC.

The rearrangement uses TRBV21-1 and TRBJ2-7; TRBD2 was called by the table and not checked on the DNA. TRBV21-1 has pseudogene status. The CDR3 consists of 16 residues. CDR3 coding DNA: TGTGCCAGCAGCAAAGTCCCTAGCGTAAGCTCCTACGAGCAGTACTTC. This gives the protein CASSKVPSVSSYEQYF.

The rearrangement links TRBV28 to TRBJ1-1, with 8 bases that match TRBD1. This CDR3 is 15 amino acids long. Trimming at V came to 3 bases and at J to 1 base, leaving 4 bases not matched to a gene. Germline loops: CDR1 MDHEN, CDR2 SYDVKM. CDR3 coding DNA: TGTGCCAGCAGTTTTCCGGGACAGGAGAACACTGAAGCTTTCTTT. This codes for CASSFPGQENTEAFF.

V and J are TRBV2 and TRBJ1-5; D may be TRBD1 (6 bases). This CDR3 has 14 residues. V lost 5 bases and J 2 bases, leaving 10 bases between the germline ends. In germline, CDR1 is SNHLY, CDR2 FYNNEI. CDR3 region: CASSKGVGNQPQHF. The CDR3, as DNA: TGTGCCAGCAGTAAGGGGGTAGGCAATCAGCCCCAGCATTTT.

The V and J genes are TRBV6-6 and TRBJ2-7; maybe TRBD2 (7 bases). V was cut by 6 bases and J by 5 bases, with 17 bases left in between. The germline gives CDR1 MNHNY, CDR2 SVGAGI (reference sequence). CDR3 length: 14 amino acids. The CDR3 DNA reads as TGTGCCAGCAGGGGGGAGGGCAGGGGAGACGAGCAGTACTTC. This encodes CASRGEGRGDEQYF.

The chain employs TRBV20-1 and TRBJ2-1, with 7 bases aligning to TRBD2. CDR3 length equals 12 residues. V trimming: 3 bases; J trimming: 10 bases; junction bases outside the gene matches: 6. Germline values: CDR1 DFQATT, CDR2 SNEGSKA (reference sequence). The chain's CDR3 is CSASTSEEEQFF. Here the CDR3 DNA reads TGCAGTGCTAGTACTAGCGAGGAGGAGCAGTTCTTC.

The CDR3 sequence is CASSPRQGSFLYGYTF. DNA of the CDR3: TGTGCCAGCTCTCCTCGACAGGGGTCATTTCTCTATGGCTACACCTTC. The genes are TRBV18 and TRBJ1-2; 8 bases line up with TRBD1. Trimming took 6 bases from V and 4 from J; bases not matched to a gene: 13. Germline V lookup: CDR1 KGHSH, CDR2 LQKENI. This CDR3 comprises 16 residues.

V gene TRBV2 combines with J gene TRBJ2-1; no firm D call. The germline V and J ends were trimmed by 8 bases and 6 bases, with 14 bases remaining between them. CDR3 length equals 13 residues. Germline loops: CDR1 SNHLY, CDR2 FYNNEI. The CDR3 sequence: CASCLGTLNEQFF. CDR3 sequence (DNA): TGTGCCAGCTGCCTAGGAACCCTCAATGAGCAGTTCTTC. Looking up the rest from reference TRBV2 and TRBJ2-1 gives the full variable domain: EPEVTQTPSHQVTQMGQEVILRCVPISNHLYFYWYRQILGQKVEFLVSFYNNEISEKSEIFDDQFSVERPDGSNFTLKIRSTKLEDSAMYFCASCLGTLNEQFFGPGTRLTVL.